This T cell receptor (beta chain) was documented in a study of PD-1 blockade in classical Hodgkin lymphoma. Study findings and constraints: Undefined causes, possibly disease activity or prior therapy, underlie the repertoire differences. Newly diagnosed patients were said to have less baseline TCR diversity than healthy donors did.

Time point: newly diagnosed, previously untreated cHL patient sample. The authors enriched CD8+ T cells from thawed PBMCs via magnetic negative selection. Serving as comparison were PBMCs from newly diagnosed, untreated classical Hodgkin lymphoma, which were sequenced alongside the relapsed/refractory trial patients. As concerns this clone: As yet, its antigen is unknown.

Germline V gene sequence: CDR1 SEHNR, CDR2 FQNEAQ (reference sequence). The CDR3 is 16 amino acids. The ends lost 4 bases at V and 0 bases at J; junction bases unmatched: 5. Measured with immunoSEQ multiplex PCR; TCRdb has only the in-frame clones, and not every one. The sample has approximately 3,000 clones, around 80% seen once. This rearrangement joins TRBV7-9 to TRBJ1-1; 10 positions agree with TRBD1. This receptor was identified in a human donor with classical Hodgkin lymphoma. Sequenced material: CD8+ T cells from blood. This CDR3 is CASSYPGTGVNTEAFF. The CDR3 DNA is TGTGCCAGCAGCTATCCCGGGACAGGGGTGAACACTGAAGCTTTCTTT.